The clone carrying this T cell receptor (beta chain) was observed many times. Its antigen remains unknown. This sample is part of a study of breast tumors, draining lymph nodes, adjacent tissues. Study-level results: The lymph node origin of tumor T cells was framed as consistent with a hypothesis, not demonstrated.

Samples came from axillary lymph nodes draining the breast cancer. In TCRdb, the multiplex PCR reads were re-called with MiXCR into one record per CDR3 protein. Found here are 200,000 to 300,000 distinct CDR3 sequences, around 31% of them singletons; the top ten hold 1.1%. Germline CDR1 reads DFQATT; CDR2 reads SNEGSKA (reference sequence). CDR3 length equals 14 residues. Trimming cost V 6 bases and J 1 base, with 14 bases left between them. The sample was axillary lymph node tissue. V gene TRBV20-1 combines with J gene TRBJ2-3; unclear D gene. The TCR was taken from a female donor with breast cancer. Some clones in this sample may be carry-over from other donors' samples. CDR3 nucleotide sequence: TGCAGTGCCTGGACGGTTCTCGGCACAGATACGCAGTATTTT. Its translation: CSAWTVLGTDTQYF.